The T cell receptor beta chain under discussion was sequenced for a study of response to subunit inactivated influenza vaccine. Study-level findings and limits: Few new T cells, the authors suggested, are recruited by each seasonal influenza vaccination.

TCRdb independently ran MiXCR on the RT-PCR reads; one entry per CDR3 protein. Counted here are a few hundred thousand distinct CDR3 sequences, 13% to 15% occurring once; the ten biggest clones make up roughly 10%. The CDR3 totals 17 residues. CDR1 MDHEN and CDR2 SYDVKM come from the germline V gene. Trimming took 2 bases from V and 2 from J, leaving 18 bases between them. This clonotype has ten or more counts. Its antigen remains unknown. The source was PBMCs from blood, collected roughly 13 days after vaccination. V gene TRBV28 combines with J gene TRBJ1-2; TRBD1 is a possible D gene (6 bases). The TCR was taken from a man aged 50 to 59 who received an inactivated influenza vaccine. The CDR3 nucleotides are TGTGCCAGCAGTTTAATGGATGGGACAACCTCGAACTATGGCTACACCTTC. This codes for CASSLMDGTTSNYGYTF.